Reported below is one T cell receptor (beta chain). Its antigen is undetermined. The source of the sample is a study of cytomegalovirus exposure and HLA in healthy donors. Study-level points and caveats: TCR beta chain V- and J-gene trimming was linked, in a later analysis, to a missense variant in DCLRE1C. When presence/absence was analysed, sequencing depth was taken to be roughly uniform across donors. In a later analysis, donors in an Asian-associated ancestry cluster reportedly had fewer N-insertions in productive TCRs than the cohort mean. Apparent HLA restriction characterized most CMV-associated TCR beta chains in a later analysis.

13 Jbeta primers and 60 Vbeta primers were used for the PCR. Clones were sequenced by immunoSEQ multiplex PCR, and TCRdb holds only the in-frame ones, with some missing. The data hold 200,000 to 250,000 clones, with roughly 80% observed a single time. Sequencing input: PBMCs. This sequence originates from a male donor in good health and CMV-seronegative.

CDR3 sequence: CASLPGRSGGPSNTEAFF. The CDR3 DNA reads TGCGCCTCCCTCCCGGGGAGGAGCGGGGGCCCCTCGAACACTGAAGCTTTCTTT. The chain joins TRBV5-1 to TRBJ1-1; D might be TRBD1 (6 bases). V lost 10 bases and J lost 1, with 29 bases in between. This CDR3 is 18 amino acids long. The germline CDR1 and CDR2 sequences are SGHRS and YFSETQ.